The sequence of this TCR beta chain was determined in a study of T-cell reconstitution after alpha-beta-depleted transplantation in children listed by TCRdb under 2016. With regard to the full study: The study quantitatively tracked T-cell immune reconstitution after TCRalphabeta/CD19-depleted allogeneic hematopoietic cell transplantation in children using TCR repertoire profiling. On the study overall, not on this receptor specifically: The high TCRbeta diversity at day 60 in some patients was ascribed to recipient T cells and intrathymic progenitors that had survived conditioning. The apparently early recovery of alphabetaT-cell counts about two months after transplant reportedly depended on only several hundred rapidly expanded clones that came from non-depleted graft cells. Over subsequent months, a decline in hyperexpanded clone frequencies was noted, and after one year, T-cell counts and TCRbeta diversity were mostly ascribed to newly produced T cells.

Regarding this clonotype: Its antigen is still unknown. No base qualities exist here, and no much larger clone lies one base off it.

The trim is 5 bases for V and 4 bases for J, with a gap of 19 bases between the germline ends. Its CDR3 holds 15 amino acids, cysteine through phenylalanine. Of all the DNA, just the CDR3 is kept, 45 bases in frame from base 1. Reading the germline V gene (reference sequence) gives CDR1 DFQATT and CDR2 SNEGSKA. Receptor libraries were prepared by PCR. The run used an Illumina HiSeq 2500. Molecular barcoding was employed in the preparation of TCR libraries, with unique molecular identifiers being used to normalize TCRbeta repertoire quantification. TCRdb trimmed the raw reads at Q25, called clones with MiXCR and kept productive beta chains. Entries are consolidated by CDR3 protein sequence, retaining the most common genes and DNA. The sample table shows about 590,000 distinct CDR3 sequences, and over 10% are seen once. The top ten clones comprise over 2% of the sample. The treatment or condition label on this specimen signifies: allogeneic hematopoietic cell transplantation with graft depleted of TCRalphabeta T cells and CD19 B cells. The children who served as transplant recipients had been given grafts of TCRalphabeta/CD19-depleted allogeneic hematopoietic cells.

Here the sequenced sample was PBMCs, mostly from graft donor cells, taken 360 days after TCRalphabeta/CD19-depleted stem cell transplant. The TCR was taken from a male patient aged 10 to 17 who had a stem cell transplant for acute myeloid leukemia, so the T cells may come from the graft donor. The sequence links TRBV20-1 to TRBJ2-3; the D gene is tentatively TRBD1 or TRBD2, each matching 5 bases. The CDR3 is CSASRLVEGPDTQYF. The sequence in DNA is TGCAGTGCTTCTCGACTTGTCGAGGGGCCAGATACGCAGTATTTT.